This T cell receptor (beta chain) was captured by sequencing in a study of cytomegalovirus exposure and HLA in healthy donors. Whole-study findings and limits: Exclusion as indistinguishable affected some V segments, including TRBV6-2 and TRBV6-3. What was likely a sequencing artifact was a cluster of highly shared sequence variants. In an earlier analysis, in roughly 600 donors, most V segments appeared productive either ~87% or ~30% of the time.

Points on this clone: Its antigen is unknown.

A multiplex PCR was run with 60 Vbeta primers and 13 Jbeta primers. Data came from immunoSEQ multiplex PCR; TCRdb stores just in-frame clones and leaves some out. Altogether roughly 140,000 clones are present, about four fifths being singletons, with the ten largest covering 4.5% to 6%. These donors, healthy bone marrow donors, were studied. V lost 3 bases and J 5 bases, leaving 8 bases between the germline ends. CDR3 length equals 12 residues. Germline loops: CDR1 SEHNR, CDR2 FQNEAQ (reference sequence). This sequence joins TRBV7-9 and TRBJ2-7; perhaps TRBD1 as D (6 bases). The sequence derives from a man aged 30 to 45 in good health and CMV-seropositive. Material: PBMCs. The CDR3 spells CASSFTGNEQYF. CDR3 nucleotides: TGTGCCAGCAGCTTTACAGGGAACGAGCAGTACTTC.